The clone carrying this T cell receptor (beta chain) ranks as medium-sized. Its antigen is not identified. This CDR3 spans 15 amino acids. V dropped 9 bases and J dropped 1; count of bases not matched to a gene: 11. The germline V gene has CDR1 MNHNS and CDR2 SASEGT. The study ran its PCR with 60 Vbeta and 13 Jbeta primers. This table comes from immunoSEQ multiplex PCR, and its TCRdb copy is limited to in-frame clones, with some not included. This repertoire shows around 71,000 clones, around 58% found once; its top ten account for around 5.8%. These data are taken from a study of cytomegalovirus exposure and HLA in healthy donors. Study results and limitations: Among the sequence variants, a highly shared cluster was likely an artifact of sequencing. Later analysis showed most CMV-associated TCR beta chains appearing HLA-restricted.

Sequenced material: PBMCs. This sequence joins TRBV6-1 and TRBJ1-1; the match to TRBD1 covers 7 bases. The clonotype originates from a man aged 25-45 years in good health and CMV-seropositive. CDR3 amino acids: CASIRGNRGNTEAFF. The CDR3 DNA reads as TGTGCCAGTATACGTGGAAACAGGGGGAACACTGAAGCTTTCTTT.